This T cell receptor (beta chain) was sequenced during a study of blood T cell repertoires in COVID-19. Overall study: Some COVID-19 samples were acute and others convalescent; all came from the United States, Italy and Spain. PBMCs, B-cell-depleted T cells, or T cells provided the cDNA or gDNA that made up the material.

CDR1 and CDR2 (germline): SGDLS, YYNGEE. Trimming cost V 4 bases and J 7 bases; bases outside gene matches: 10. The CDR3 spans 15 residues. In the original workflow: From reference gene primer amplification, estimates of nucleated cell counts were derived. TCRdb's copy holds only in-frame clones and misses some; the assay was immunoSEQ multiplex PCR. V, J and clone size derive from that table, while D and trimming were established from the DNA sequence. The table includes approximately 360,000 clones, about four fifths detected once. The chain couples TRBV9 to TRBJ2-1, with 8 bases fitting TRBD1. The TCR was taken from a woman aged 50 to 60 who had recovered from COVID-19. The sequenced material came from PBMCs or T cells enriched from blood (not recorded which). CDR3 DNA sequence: TGTGCCAGCAGCCCTCGGACAGGGAATGGGAATGAGCAGTTCTTC. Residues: CASSPRTGNGNEQFF. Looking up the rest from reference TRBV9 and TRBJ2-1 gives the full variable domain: DSGVTQTPKHLITATGQRVTLRCSPRSGDLSVYWYQQSLDQGLQFLIQYYNGEERAKGNILERFSAQQFPDLHSELNLSSLELGDSALYFCASSPRTGNGNEQFFGPGTRLTVL.